The 31 T cell receptor beta chains in this list originate from one sample, sequenced in a study of vaccination effects on CD4 cells after COVID-19 (dated by TCRdb to the early 2020s). After about 10 days of culture, CD4+ T cells were isolated with the EasySep CD4+ T cell isolation kit. Each participant got two doses of an mRNA SARS-CoV-2 vaccine, either BNT162b2 or mRNA-1273. No cognate antigen is known for these TCRs. Libraries came from the immunoSEQ multiplex PCR assay. TCRdb mirrors the immuneACCESS table, restricted to in-frame sequences. Some clones are absent from its copies; in checked studies, under half trace to an unresolved V gene, and the reason for the others is unknown. The sample table lists 42,000 or so clones, more than 65% of them with a count of one. In total, the top ten clones hold 9.5% to 10% of the sample. The sample here was CD4+ T cells from PBMCs cultured without peptide, taken after COVID-19 vaccination. All receptors come from a human donor who received a COVID-19 vaccine.

By share, this clone counts as medium-sized. Other DNA sequences in the same sample also yield this CDR3. V gene TRBV30 combines with J gene TRBJ1-5, with D unresolved. CDR1 and CDR2 from the germline V gene are GTSNPN and SVGIG (reference sequence). The CDR3 has 13 residues. The V gene lost 0 bases and the J gene lost 2 bases, with 5 bases spanning the gap. In DNA, the CDR3 is TGTGCCTGGAGTGTACAACGCAATCAGCCCCAGCATTTT. This translates into CAWSVQRNQPQHF.

The rearrangement uses TRBV2 and TRBJ1-6; D remains unclear. The CDR3 contains 14 residues. V lost 9 bases to trimming and J lost 5 bases, with 14 bases between them. Germline CDR1 and CDR2: SNHLY and FYNNEI. The CDR3 loop reads CASALRGDNSPLHF. The CDR3 DNA is TGTGCCAGTGCACTCCGTGGCGATAATTCACCCCTCCACTTT.

This clone was counted a single time. The gene calls are TRBV2 and TRBJ2-5, with D tentatively TRBD1 (8 bases). The CDR3 runs 14 residues. V was trimmed by 6 bases and J by 5 bases, leaving 16 bases between them. CDR1 is SNHLY, CDR2 FYNNEI, per germline. The CDR3, as DNA: TGTGCCAGCAGGGGGGGGACAGGAGGGGAGACCCAGTACTTC. It is translated as CASRGGTGGETQYF.

The chain uses TRBV11-2 and TRBJ1-6; 11 bases match TRBD1. The CDR3 is 17 amino acids. Trimming at V came to 1 base and at J to 7 bases, leaving 6 bases not matched to a gene. CDR1 and CDR2 from the germline V gene are SGHAT and FQNNGV. In nucleotides, the CDR3 is TGTGCCAGCAGCTTAGGGGGGACAGGGGGTAGCAATTCACCCCTCCACTTT. Its protein is CASSLGGTGGSNSPLHF.

The chain uses TRBV18 and TRBJ2-2; tentatively, D is TRBD2 (6 bases). CDR3 length equals 14 residues. Germline CDR1 and CDR2: KGHSH and LQKENI. V lost 6 bases to trimming and J lost 1 base, with 9 bases between them. The CDR3 region has the DNA TGTGCCAGCTCGCTAGCGAGGAACACCGGGGAGCTGTTTTTT. This gives the protein CASSLARNTGELFF.

J is TRBJ1-1 and V is TRBV10-3; TRBD1 matches at 7 bases. The CDR3 covers 13 residues. CDR1 ENHRY and CDR2 SYGVKD come from the germline V gene. Unmatched junction bases numbered 4, after V lost 8 bases and J lost 1 base. CDR3 DNA: TGTGCCATCTCGACAGGGACGAACACTGAAGCTTTCTTT. Protein product: CAISTGTNTEAFF.

This clone appeared a few times. The chain is built from TRBV25-1 and TRBJ1-5; 11 bases agree with TRBD1. The germline CDR1 and CDR2 sequences are MGHDK and SYGVNS. This CDR3 has 15 amino acids. The V gene end was trimmed by 1 base and the J gene end by 7 bases; junction bases not matched to a gene: 3. The CDR3, as DNA: TGTGCCAGCAGTGAATGGGGGACAGGGGGACAGCCCCAGCATTTT. Translated: CASSEWGTGGQPQHF.

V and J are TRBV11-3 and TRBJ2-5; no definite D call. V gave up 5 bases and J gave up 4 bases, with 14 bases separating them. CDR3 length equals 14 residues. Germline CDR1 SGHNT, CDR2 YENEEA. Here the CDR3 reads CASSPTAGSETQYF. The CDR3 coding sequence is TGTGCCAGCAGCCCAACCGCCGGTTCAGAGACCCAGTACTTC. Looking up the rest from reference TRBV11-3 and TRBJ2-5 gives the full variable domain: EAGVVQSPRYKIIEKKQPVAFWCNPISGHNTLYWYLQNLGQGPELLIRYENEEAVDDSQLPKDRFSAERLKGVDSTLKIQPAELGDSAVYLCASSPTAGSETQYFGPGTRLLVL.

The rearrangement uses TRBV24-1 and TRBJ2-5, with 10 bases matching TRBD2. CDR3 length: 14 residues. Germline values: CDR1 KGHDR, CDR2 SFDVKD. Unmatched junction bases numbered 5, after V lost 9 bases and J lost 2 bases. The CDR3 DNA is TGTGCCACCGGGGCTAGCGGGGGACAAGAGACCCAGTACTTC. This codes for CATGASGGQETQYF.

The V call is TRBV6-2 or TRBV6-3, the J call TRBJ1-1; D is undetermined. V gave up 4 bases and J gave up 3 bases, with 6 bases separating them. Germline V gene data show CDR1 as MNHEY and CDR2 as SVGEGT. The CDR3 extends over 12 amino acids. The CDR3: CASSSYHTEAFF. The CDR3 coding sequence is TGTGCCAGCAGTTCTTATCACACTGAAGCTTTCTTT.

This clone has more than one count but fewer than ten. The chain employs TRBV18 and TRBJ1-6; D unclear. V lost 3 bases, J lost 10 bases, and 22 bases lay in between. Germline V gives CDR1 KGHSH, CDR2 LQKENI. The CDR3 spans 17 residues. As DNA, the CDR3 is TGTGCCAGCTCACCTATGAGAATTCTGGGAAGCGCGTCACCCCTCCACTTT. Translating it yields CASSPMRILGSASPLHF.

The rearrangement joins TRBV10-3 to TRBJ1-5, with a weak D call TRBD1 (5 bases). CDR3 length equals 19 residues. Trimming removed 0 bases from V and 2 bases from J, with 20 bases in between. Per the germline V gene, CDR1 is ENHRY and CDR2 is SYGVKD. The CDR3 DNA sequence: TGTGCCATCAGTGAGTCGAATCTCTTGGCAGGGAACGGCAATCAGCCCCAGCATTTT. This encodes CAISESNLLAGNGNQPQHF.

The table lists this clone with a few counts. The chain has TRBV5-1 and TRBJ2-3; no clear D. V lost 5 bases to trimming and J lost 6 bases, with 13 bases between them. Germline CDR1 and CDR2: SGHRS and YFSETQ. The CDR3 extends over 13 amino acids. The CDR3 nucleotides read TGCGCCAGCAGTTATACGTTGGGGGATACGCAGTATTTT. Protein: CASSYTLGDTQYF.

This clone was seen a few times. This chain uses TRBV6-5 with TRBJ1-2; no reliable D call. The CDR3 covers 13 residues. Germline-derived CDR1 and CDR2 are MNHEY and SVGAGI. With 6 bases removed from V and 7 bases from J, the gap between germline ends came to 15 bases. The CDR3 DNA reads as TGTGCCAGCAGAGATCAGAGAAGGGCTGGCTACACCTTC. Its translation is CASRDQRRAGYTF.

The chain recombines TRBV24-1 with TRBJ2-5; D gene unclear. The length of the CDR3 is 18 residues. Germline V lookup: CDR1 KGHDR, CDR2 SFDVKD. V dropped 3 bases and J dropped 1 base, with 20 bases sitting between them. CDR3 protein: CATSDKRFGDPVQETQYF. The CDR3 DNA sequence: TGTGCCACCAGTGATAAGAGGTTTGGAGATCCCGTCCAAGAGACCCAGTACTTC.

The V and J genes are TRBV7-6 and TRBJ2-5; 7 bases line up with TRBD2. This CDR3 contains 15 residues. The ends lost 8 bases at V and 0 bases at J; junction bases unmatched: 9. Germline-derived CDR1 and CDR2 are SGHVS and FNYEAQ. In DNA, the CDR3 is TGTGCCAGCGCCGGGACTATTTCGTACCAAGAGACCCAGTACTTC. Its protein product is CASAGTISYQETQYF.

The chain recombines TRBV18 with TRBJ2-3; 12 positions agree with TRBD2. The germline CDR1 and CDR2 sequences are KGHSH and LQKENI. The length of the CDR3 is 18 residues. V lost 0 bases and J lost 2; bases outside the gene matches: 6. The CDR3 nucleotides are TGTGCCAGCTCACCACCGATCACTAGCGGGAGGCCCACAGATACGCAGTATTTT. This encodes CASSPPITSGRPTDTQYF. The complete variable domain, with remaining parts taken from reference TRBV18 and TRBJ2-3, reads NAGVMQNPRHLVRRRGQEARLRCSPMKGHSHVYWYRQLPEEGLKFMVYLQKENIIDESGMPKERFSAEFPKEGPSILRIQQVVRGDSAAYFCASSPPITSGRPTDTQYFGPGTRLTVL.

The chain joins TRBV13 to TRBJ2-7, with D possibly being TRBD1 (6 bases). Germline CDR1 PRHDT, CDR2 FYEKMQ (reference sequence). This CDR3 is built from 15 residues. V dropped 3 bases and J dropped 6 bases, with 18 bases sitting between them. The CDR3, as DNA: TGTGCCAGCAGCTTGAGGACAGTGTCCTGGGGCGAGCAGTACTTC. It yields the protein CASSLRTVSWGEQYF.

V usage is TRBV18 and J usage is TRBJ1-4; TRBD1 agrees at 10 bases. The CDR3 extends over 17 amino acids. V dropped 0 bases and J dropped 7; count of bases not matched to a gene: 8. CDR1 is KGHSH and CDR2 is LQKENI in the germline V gene. The CDR3 DNA follows: TGTGCCAGCTCACCACCGGGACAGGGGTCCGGAGGTGAAAAACTGTTTTTT. Translated: CASSPPGQGSGGEKLFF.

V is TRBV5-8 and J is TRBJ1-4; D may be TRBD1 (5 bases). The CDR3 has 15 amino acids. Trimming cost V 4 bases and J 1 base, with 11 bases left between them. CDR1 is SGHTS, CDR2 YDEGEE, per germline. CDR3 in amino acids: CASSKGLVTNEKLFF. DNA for the CDR3: TGTGCCAGCAGCAAGGGACTGGTAACTAATGAAAAACTGTTTTTT.

The gene calls are TRBV6-6 and TRBJ1-2; no clear D gene. V lost 6 bases and J lost 5, with 7 bases in between. Germline CDR1 MNHNY, CDR2 SVGAGI (reference sequence). This CDR3 comprises 11 residues. The CDR3 nucleotides are TGTGCCAGCAGCACGCAGTATGGCTACACCTTC. It encodes CASSTQYGYTF.

This chain connects TRBV27 to TRBJ2-5, with D hard to call. The V gene lost 2 bases and the J gene lost 0 bases, with 4 bases spanning the gap. Germline V lookup: CDR1 MNHEY, CDR2 SMNVEV (reference sequence). The CDR3 sequence is 13 residues long. In DNA form, the CDR3 reads TGTGCCAGCAGTTTACTGTACCAAGAGACCCAGTACTTC. This codes for CASSLLYQETQYF.

The CDR3 sequence: CASSPRVAGISYNEQFF. CDR3 nucleotides: TGTGCCAGCTCACCCCGAGTAGCGGGAATCTCCTACAATGAGCAGTTCTTC. The rearrangement joins TRBV18 to TRBJ2-1; 8 positions match TRBD2. This CDR3 is built from 17 residues. V lost 3 bases and J lost 0; bases outside the gene matches: 7. Germline values: CDR1 KGHSH, CDR2 LQKENI.

There are a few counts of this clone. V usage is TRBV7-7 and J usage is TRBJ2-3; D not certain. Trimming cost V 1 base and J 4 bases, with 6 bases left between them. This CDR3 has 13 amino acids. Looked up from germline, CDR1 is SSHAT and CDR2 is FNYEAQ (reference sequence). The CDR3 region is CASSLGSPDTQYF. The CDR3 DNA is TGTGCCAGCAGCTTAGGATCCCCAGATACGCAGTATTTT.

The chain is built from TRBV5-1 and TRBJ1-4, with D possibly matching TRBD1 (6 bases). The CDR3 spans 15 residues. V shed 0 bases and J shed 7 bases, with 13 bases lying between them. Germline loops: CDR1 SGHRS, CDR2 YFSETQ. CDR3 in amino acids: CASSLAGVFSEKLFF. The CDR3 nucleotides are TGCGCCAGCAGCTTGGCAGGGGTATTTAGTGAAAAACTGTTTTTT. The full variable domain, in which reference TRBV5-1 and TRBJ1-4 provide the parts outside the CDR3, is KAGVTQTPRYLIKTRGQQVTLSCSPISGHRSVSWYQQTPGQGLQFLFEYFSETQRNKGNFPGRFSGRQFSNSRSEMNVSTLELGDSALYLCASSLAGVFSEKLFFGSGTQLSVL.

The chain links TRBV30 to TRBJ1-2; the match to TRBD1 covers 7 bases. CDR1 is GTSNPN and CDR2 is SVGIG in the germline V gene (reference sequence). V dropped 2 bases and J dropped 4; count of bases not matched to a gene: 4. CDR3 length equals 13 residues. CDR3: CAWSRGQSYGYTF. CDR3 DNA: TGTGCCTGGAGTAGGGGACAGAGCTATGGCTACACCTTC. Filled out from reference TRBV30 and TRBJ1-2, the complete variable domain reads SQTIHQWPATLVQPVGSPLSLECTVEGTSNPNLYWYRQAAGRGLQLLFYSVGIGQISSEVPQNLSASRPQDRQFILSSKKLLLSDSGFYLCAWSRGQSYGYTFGSGTRLTVV.

CDR3 DNA sequence: TGTGCCAGCAGCCAGTACGGATACGAGCAGTACTTC. This sequence encodes CASSQYGYEQYF. The chain links TRBV7-6 to TRBJ2-7; no clear D gene. This CDR3 is 12 amino acids long. Germline CDR1 reads SGHVS; CDR2 reads FNYEAQ. The germline V and J ends were trimmed by 5 bases and 4 bases, with 9 bases remaining between them. Supplemented by reference TRBV7-6 and TRBJ2-7, the full variable domain reads GAGVSQSPRYKVTKRGQDVALRCDPISGHVSLYWYRQALGQGPEFLTYFNYEAQQDKSGLPNDRFSAERPEGSISTLTIQRTEQRDSAMYRCASSQYGYEQYFGPGTRLTVT.

V and J are TRBV9 and TRBJ2-3; no clear D. The CDR3 loop spans 13 amino acids. V was pared by 2 bases and J by 4 bases, with 8 bases between. The germline CDR1 and CDR2 sequences are SGDLS and YYNGEE. The CDR3 loop is CASSVYFADTQYF. CDR3 DNA: TGTGCCAGCAGCGTCTATTTCGCAGATACGCAGTATTTT.

In its sample, this clone was seen once. This chain joins TRBV30 and TRBJ2-7; D gene ambiguous. CDR3 length equals 13 residues. Trimming pared 1 base from V and 3 bases from J, leaving 10 bases between. Germline V gene lookup returns CDR1 GTSNPN and CDR2 SVGIG (reference sequence). The CDR3 coding sequence is TGTGCCTGGAGTGAGCCGATTAGCTACGAGCAGTACTTC. This encodes CAWSEPISYEQYF.

This chain joins TRBV28 and TRBJ1-1, with TRBD1 identical over 7 bases. The germline CDR1 and CDR2 sequences are MDHEN and SYDVKM. The CDR3 runs 14 residues. With V trimmed by 3 bases and J by 4 bases, 5 bases remained unmatched. CDR3 nucleotide sequence: TGTGCCAGCAGTTTGGAAGGGGGCCCCACTGAAGCTTTCTTT. This sequence encodes CASSLEGGPTEAFF.

CDR3 sequence (DNA): TGTGCCAGCAGTTTAGTCTACAATGAGCAGTTCTTC. Protein sequence: CASSLVYNEQFF. The chain is built from TRBV12-3 or TRBV12-4 and TRBJ2-1; D not certain. V lost 1 base to trimming and J lost 3 bases, with 1 base between them. CDR3 length: 12 residues.